This T cell receptor (beta chain) was captured by sequencing in a study of blood T cell repertoires in COVID-19. Germline loops: CDR1 MNHEY, CDR2 SVGAGI. The V and J ends lost 6 bases and 4 bases, in that order; junction bases with no gene match: 7. The CDR3 extends over 14 amino acids. Sequencing used immunoSEQ multiplex PCR; TCRdb keeps in-frame clones, though not all of them. The sample includes some 130,000 clones, 86% of them seen just once. The chain links TRBV6-5 to TRBJ1-2; TRBD1 matches at 8 bases. The receptor's source is a woman aged 70-85 years with COVID-19, enrolled during active disease. The sample consisted of peripheral blood. CDR3 sequence: CASRTGQGIYGYTF. In DNA form, the CDR3 reads TGTGCCAGCAGGACCGGACAGGGTATCTATGGCTACACCTTC.